The text below deals with one T cell receptor (beta chain). Per the original data handling: Quantification of nucleated cells was approximated via reference gene primer amplification. Profiled with immunoSEQ multiplex PCR; TCRdb holds only in-frame clones, not every one. V and J calls plus clone size are reproduced from that table; the DNA served to infer D and trimming. The table includes a few hundred thousand clones, about four fifths detected once. This CDR3 has 18 residues. V lost 7 bases to trimming and J lost 1 base, with 26 bases between them. Germline lookup yields CDR1 SGHNT and CDR2 YENEEA. The sample belongs to a study of blood T cell repertoires in COVID-19. Across the study: The United States, Italy and Spain supplied acute and convalescent COVID-19 samples.

Each recovered donor of Cohort 3 presented with two negative PCRs, clearance, or symptom resolution. The chain employs TRBV11-3 and TRBJ2-7; a possible D gene is TRBD2 (6 bases). The receptor was derived from a woman aged 45-65 years who had recovered from COVID-19. The material sequenced was PBMCs or T cells enriched from blood (not recorded which). The CDR3 reads CASNSRPRRGGWSYEQYF. In DNA, the CDR3 is TGTGCCAGCAACTCCAGGCCCCGCCGGGGAGGTTGGTCCTACGAGCAGTACTTC.